These 17 T cell receptor beta chains came from one sample sequenced in a study of blood T cells in healthy people across ages. A second PCR of roughly 7 to 11 cycles used a sample-barcoded 5' primer and a J-beta primer mix. TCRdb recomputed calls from the 5' RACE reads with MiXCR, one row per CDR3 protein. The sample contains 1.8 million or so distinct CDR3 sequences, 39% of which appear only once. The sequencing input was blood. The receptor set was obtained from a human donor in good health.

The CDR3 spells CASRGESGGYTF. The CDR3 region has the DNA TGTGCCAGCAGGGGGGAATCGGGCGGCTACACCTTC. The chain couples TRBV12-3 or TRBV12-4 to TRBJ1-2, with D possibly matching TRBD1 (5 bases). V was clipped by 6 bases and J by 8 bases, with 13 bases between them. This CDR3 has 12 residues.

The J gene is TRBJ2-7, the V gene TRBV6-5; possible D gene TRBD2, 5 bases. V lost 8 bases to trimming and J lost 3 bases, with 8 bases between them. CDR1 and CDR2 from the germline V gene are MNHEY and SVGAGI. The CDR3 loop spans 11 amino acids. In nucleotides, the CDR3 is TGTGCCAGCCACCGGGGCTACGAGCAGTACTTC. This sequence encodes CASHRGYEQYF.

The gene calls are TRBV14 and TRBJ2-1; 9 positions match TRBD1. Germline V gives CDR1 SGHDN, CDR2 FVKESK. V shed 5 bases and J 8 bases; nucleotides not matched to a gene: 10. This CDR3 comprises 15 residues. The CDR3 protein is CASSSRDRDIDEQFF. CDR3 in DNA: TGTGCCAGCAGCTCCCGGGACAGGGACATCGATGAGCAGTTCTTC.

This clonotype was picked up a small number of times. The rearrangement joins TRBV20-1 to TRBJ2-1; no reliable D call. The ends were cut back, 0 bases at V and 1 base at J, with 7 bases in the middle. The germline V gene has CDR1 DFQATT and CDR2 SNEGSKA (reference sequence). The CDR3 length is 14 residues. The CDR3 reads CSARESRSYNEQFF. In DNA form, the CDR3 reads TGCAGTGCTAGAGAGTCACGATCCTACAATGAGCAGTTCTTC.

The chain employs TRBV20-1 and TRBJ2-3, with D perhaps TRBD1 (7 bases). Germline V gene data show CDR1 as DFQATT and CDR2 as SNEGSKA (reference sequence). Trimming removed 6 bases from V and 2 bases from J, with 15 bases in between. The length of the CDR3 is 14 residues. This CDR3 reads CSAATGDFTDTQYF. CDR3 bases: TGCAGTGCGGCCACAGGGGACTTCACAGATACGCAGTATTTT.

This clonotype has just a few counts. CDR3 nucleotide sequence: TGTGCCAGCAGTTCTCCGGGACAGGGCTTCAAAGAGACCCAGTACTTC. Amino acids: CASSSPGQGFKETQYF. This rearrangement joins TRBV28 to TRBJ2-5, with TRBD1 matching over 9 bases. The CDR3 has 16 residues. CDR1 and CDR2 (germline): MDHEN, SYDVKM. The trim removed 4 bases at V and 3 bases at J, leaving 9 bases unmatched.

The rearrangement uses TRBV2 and TRBJ1-1, with D maybe TRBD1 (6 bases). The CDR3 sequence is 13 residues long. Trimming removed 11 bases at V and 2 bases at J, with 15 bases between. CDR1 and CDR2 from the germline V gene are SNHLY and FYNNEI. Here the CDR3 reads CASLRQENTEAFF. The CDR3 bases are TGTGCCTCATTGCGACAGGAAAACACTGAAGCTTTCTTT.

The chain carries TRBV10-3 and TRBJ2-1; D unclear. The germline V and J ends were trimmed by 1 base and 5 bases, with 12 bases remaining between them. Germline lookup yields CDR1 ENHRY and CDR2 SYGVKD. This CDR3 comprises 15 residues. The CDR3 loop is CAISEFIGTNNEQFF. The CDR3 nucleotides are TGTGCCATCAGTGAGTTTATCGGTACCAACAATGAGCAGTTCTTC.

Only a few counts were recorded for this clonotype. V gene TRBV20-1 combines with J gene TRBJ2-3; TRBD2 might be the D (5 bases). Trimming removed 3 bases from V and 2 bases from J, with 12 bases in between. This CDR3 has 14 residues. Germline CDR1 is DFQATT and CDR2 is SNEGSKA (reference sequence). Here the CDR3 DNA reads TGCAGTGCTAGGGAGGAGTCGCTCACAGATACGCAGTATTTT. This gives the protein CSAREESLTDTQYF.

The chain uses TRBV7-9 and TRBJ2-5; the D gene is possibly TRBD2 (7 bases). Deletions cut 0 bases from V and 4 bases from J, with 18 bases between. The CDR3 loop spans 17 amino acids. Germline loops: CDR1 SEHNR, CDR2 FQNEAQ (reference sequence). The CDR3, as DNA: TGTGCCAGCAGCTTAGCCGGAGGGGGGGGGCCTCGAGAGACCCAGTACTTC. It codes for CASSLAGGGGPRETQYF.

In its sample, this clonotype was seen a few times. V usage is TRBV6-5 and J usage is TRBJ1-1; D is ambiguous. The CDR3 covers 13 residues. Trimming shortened V by 2 bases and J by 11 bases, and 15 bases separated the two germline ends. Germline lookup yields CDR1 MNHEY and CDR2 SVGAGI. CDR3 DNA sequence: TGTGCCAGCAGTTACCCGGAAGGTGGTGGGGCTTTCTTT. Translated, it gives CASSYPEGGGAFF.

In its sample, this clonotype was seen a few times. The V and J genes are TRBV20-1 and TRBJ1-5; D perhaps matches TRBD1 (6 bases). The CDR3 length is 15 residues. V was cut by 3 bases and J by 1 base, with 13 bases left in between. Germline CDR1 is DFQATT and CDR2 is SNEGSKA (reference sequence). This CDR3 is CSASGGVGSNQPQHF. The DNA of the CDR3 is TGCAGTGCTAGCGGGGGCGTGGGGAGCAATCAGCCCCAGCATTTT.

The sample holds a few counts of this clonotype. This rearrangement joins TRBV7-2 to TRBJ2-2, with 9 bases that match TRBD2. The J segment lost 5 bases and the V segment lost 2 bases, leaving 3 bases of the junction unmatched. The germline V gene encodes CDR1 SGHTA and CDR2 FQGNSA. This CDR3 is built from 15 residues. The DNA for the CDR3 is TGTGCCAGCAGCTTATTTACTAGCGGGACCGGGGAGCTGTTTTTT. As protein: CASSLFTSGTGELFF.

This clonotype was picked up many times. The chain joins TRBV20-1 to TRBJ1-2, with 7 bases identical to TRBD1. J gave up 7 bases and V 6 bases, and 17 bases lay outside the gene matches. CDR3 size: 15 residues. CDR1 is DFQATT, CDR2 SNEGSKA, per germline (reference sequence). CDR3 DNA: TGCAGTGCCCCAGAGGGGGCAGACCCCCCCCTTGGCTACACCTTC. As protein: CSAPEGADPPLGYTF.

This clonotype occurred many times. The chain links TRBV4-1 to TRBJ1-2; 11 nucleotides match TRBD1. This CDR3 has 15 residues. V gave up 4 bases and J gave up 6 bases; unmatched junction bases: 7. Per the germline V gene, CDR1 is MGHRA and CDR2 is YSYEKL. CDR3 in amino acids: CASSPPGQGAHGYTF. CDR3 DNA sequence: TGCGCCAGCAGCCCTCCTGGACAGGGGGCTCATGGCTACACCTTC.

This chain joins TRBV7-9 and TRBJ2-1; TRBD1 matches at 7 bases. Germline V gene data show CDR1 as SEHNR and CDR2 as FQNEAQ (reference sequence). The trim removed 3 bases at V and 7 bases at J, leaving 9 bases unmatched. The CDR3 is made up of 15 amino acids. CDR3 coding DNA: TGTGCCAGCAGCTTTAGATCGGGGACAGAGAATGAGCAGTTCTTC. This encodes CASSFRSGTENEQFF.

This chain's CDR3 is CAISAGSLYEQYF. CDR3 coding DNA: TGTGCCATCAGTGCGGGCAGCCTCTACGAGCAGTACTTC. The rearrangement links TRBV10-3 to TRBJ2-5, with D hard to call. The J call may be in error: the DNA end matches TRBJ2-7 better. Germline V CDR1 and CDR2: ENHRY, SYGVKD. This CDR3 spans 13 amino acids.